This T cell receptor beta chain is from a study of shared clonotypes between healthy human individuals. Data came from immunoSEQ multiplex PCR; TCRdb stores just in-frame clones and leaves some out. The sample has 1,400,000 or so clones; about 98.5% are singletons. On this clone itself: Other DNA sequences in this specimen translate into the identical CDR3.

Looked up from germline, CDR1 is SGHTA and CDR2 is FQGNSA. The germline V and J ends were trimmed by 5 bases and 2 bases, with 5 bases remaining between them. This CDR3 contains 12 residues. The receptor was isolated from a young man in good health. Material for sequencing was naive CD4+ T cells sorted from blood. The subset was: CD45RA+ positively selected. V usage is TRBV7-2 and J usage is TRBJ2-3; no reliable D call. The CDR3 DNA is TGTGCCAGCAGCCTAGACACAGATACGCAGTATTTT. It translates to CASSLDTDTQYF.